Each of the 14 T cell receptor beta chains below was sequenced from the same sample in a study of immune evolution from preneoplasia to lung adenocarcinoma. Sequenced by immunoSEQ multiplex PCR; TCRdb stores in-frame clones only, minus some. The table shows roughly 1,500 clones, with 65% to 80% occurring only once. The specimen was FFPE atypical adenomatous hyperplasia tissue from the lung. Documented subset: atypical adenomatous hyperplasia (AAH), lung preneoplasia. The receptors derive from a person between 65 and 79 years old with lung adenocarcinoma.

The chain has TRBV28 and TRBJ2-3, with D perhaps assigned TRBD1 or TRBD2 (5 bases each). CDR1 is MDHEN and CDR2 is SYDVKM in the germline V gene. This CDR3 has 18 residues. V lost 1 base to trimming and J lost 1 base, with 18 bases between them. The chain's CDR3 is CASSLLGAGAGGTDTQYF. CDR3 coding DNA: TGTGCCAGCAGTTTATTAGGGGCTGGGGCGGGCGGCACAGATACGCAGTATTTT.

The chain couples TRBV30 to TRBJ1-6; 9 nucleotides match TRBD1. The J segment lost 8 bases and the V segment lost 4 bases, leaving 6 bases of the junction unmatched. Per germline, CDR1 GTSNPN and CDR2 SVGIG (reference sequence). The CDR3 length is 14 residues. CDR3: CAWKRTGEYSPLHF. DNA of the CDR3: TGTGCCTGGAAGCGGACAGGGGAGTATTCACCCCTCCACTTT.

V gene TRBV29-1 combines with J gene TRBJ1-2; D not resolved. V gave up 3 bases and J gave up 10 bases, with 9 bases separating them. CDR3 length: 10 residues. CDR1 SQVTM and CDR2 ANQGSEA come from the germline V gene. The chain's CDR3 is CSVDAGSYTF. DNA for the CDR3: TGCAGCGTTGATGCGGGTTCCTACACCTTC.

V usage is TRBV19 and J usage is TRBJ2-1; D gene unclear. V gave up 0 bases and J gave up 2 bases, with 11 bases separating them. This CDR3 has 16 residues. Germline V lookup: CDR1 LNHDA, CDR2 SQIVND (reference sequence). In nucleotides, the CDR3 is TGTGCCAGTAGTATAGACTCCAAGAGCCCCTACAATGAGCAGTTCTTC. The encoded protein is CASSIDSKSPYNEQFF. Full variable domain (rest looked up from reference TRBV19 and TRBJ2-1): DGGITQSPKYLFRKEGQNVTLSCEQNLNHDAMYWYRQDPGQGLRLIYYSQIVNDFQKGDIAEGYSVSREKKESFPLTVTSAQKNPTAFYLCASSIDSKSPYNEQFFGPGTRLTVL.

The chain has TRBV27 and TRBJ2-7, with D perhaps matching TRBD1 (5 bases). CDR3 size: 14 residues. V gave up 3 bases and J gave up 2 bases, with 11 bases separating them. Germline CDR1 reads MNHEY; CDR2 reads SMNVEV (reference sequence). CDR3 in amino acids: CASSLQGATYEQYF. Written as DNA, the CDR3 is TGTGCCAGCAGTTTGCAGGGCGCAACCTACGAGCAGTACTTC.

This clone appeared a few times. The rearrangement joins TRBV5-1 to TRBJ2-1; D is possibly TRBD1 or TRBD2 (5 bases each). The germline gives CDR1 SGHRS, CDR2 YFSETQ. The CDR3 runs to 16 residues. Deletions cut 0 bases from V and 8 bases from J, with 18 bases between. The CDR3 DNA is TGCGCCAGCAGCTTGGTTTGGGACCCGCCCCCAGATGAGCAGTTCTTC. Its protein is CASSLVWDPPPDEQFF.

In its sample, this clone was seen a few times. The chain links TRBV5-1 to TRBJ2-7; D may be TRBD2 (6 bases). CDR1 SGHRS and CDR2 YFSETQ come from the germline V gene. The V end lost 6 bases, the J end lost 6 bases, and 25 bases lay between the germline ends. CDR3 size: 16 residues. In nucleotides, the CDR3 is TGCGCCAGCAATCTTGGAGACGGGGGAGGAATCGGCGAGCAGTACTTC. Protein sequence: CASNLGDGGGIGEQYF.

V and J are TRBV5-6 and TRBJ1-4, with D possibly matching TRBD1 (6 bases). The germline V gene encodes CDR1 SGHDT and CDR2 YYEEEE. Deletions cut 3 bases from V and 8 bases from J, with 17 bases between. The CDR3 covers 15 residues. Here the CDR3 reads CASSWAGTKREKLFF. In DNA, the CDR3 is TGTGCCAGCAGCTGGGCCGGGACAAAACGCGAAAAACTGTTTTTT.

The gene calls are TRBV7-8 and TRBJ2-5, with D perhaps matching TRBD2 (6 bases). With 0 bases removed from V and 5 bases from J, the gap between germline ends came to 13 bases. Germline CDR1 SGHVS, CDR2 FQNEAQ. The CDR3 length is 15 residues. This CDR3 is CASSLARESGETQYF. CDR3 DNA: TGTGCCAGCAGCTTAGCCAGGGAGAGCGGGGAGACCCAGTACTTC.

Comment on this clone: The identical CDR3 is also encoded by other nucleotide sequences in the sample. The genes are TRBV30 and TRBJ2-2; TRBD1 aligns across 7 bases. With 5 bases clipped from V and 8 bases from J, the junction kept 11 bases outside the gene matches. In germline, CDR1 is GTSNPN, CDR2 SVGIG (reference sequence). The CDR3 is 14 residues long. The CDR3 loop reads CAWEGQTMTGELFF. The CDR3 nucleotides are TGTGCCTGGGAGGGACAGACAATGACTGGGGAGCTGTTTTTT.

This clone was counted only a few times. The junction does not match germline at one end; this may be a read error. This sequence joins TRBV30 and TRBJ1-2; D not resolved. CDR1 GTSNPN and CDR2 SVGIG come from the germline V gene (reference sequence). The CDR3 is 13 amino acids. CDR3 region: CAWSVRLNDGYTF. The CDR3 DNA is TGTGCCTGGAGTGTACGACTTAACGATGGCTACACCTTC.

This clone has just one count. This chain uses TRBV27 with TRBJ2-7; no definite D call. CDR3 size: 14 residues. Germline V gene lookup returns CDR1 MNHEY and CDR2 SMNVEV (reference sequence). V lost 0 bases and J 0 bases, leaving 6 bases between the germline ends. DNA for the CDR3: TGTGCCAGCAGTTTATCCCCCTCCTCCTACGAGCAGTACTTC. Protein sequence: CASSLSPSSYEQYF.

The genes are TRBV29-1 and TRBJ2-5, with 7 bases lining up with TRBD2. CDR1 and CDR2 (germline): SQVTM, ANQGSEA. This CDR3 comprises 14 residues. J gave up 5 bases and V 6 bases, and 12 bases lay outside the gene matches. CDR3 nucleotide sequence: TGCAGCGTCTCCGGAAGGGAGGGCCGGGAGACCCAGTACTTC. Translating gives CSVSGREGRETQYF.

This sequence joins TRBV13 and TRBJ2-1; D possibly uses TRBD1 or TRBD2 (6 bases each). The CDR3 runs 15 residues. CDR1 PRHDT and CDR2 FYEKMQ come from the germline V gene (reference sequence). Trimming removed 0 bases at V and 5 bases at J, with 11 bases between. The CDR3 DNA reads as TGTGCCAGCAGCTTAGGACAGGGAGGCCACAATGAGCAGTTCTTC. This codes for CASSLGQGGHNEQFF.